This TCR beta chain was profiled in a study of CD8 T cells in Susac syndrome. Germline V gives CDR1 SGHRS, CDR2 YFSETQ. CDR3 length equals 17 residues. The J segment lost 1 base and the V segment lost 0 bases, leaving 9 bases of the junction unmatched. cDNA came from about 0.5 to 1 ug RNA primed by random hexamers. Amplification of TCR beta CDR3 spanned 54 Vbeta and 13 Jbeta via immunoSEQ multiplex PCR. TCRdb fed the immunoSEQ multiplex PCR reads into MiXCR, producing one record per CDR3 protein. This sample carries 110,000 or so distinct CDR3 sequences, 90% to 98% of them seen once, and the ten largest clones take 0.096%. Negative isolation yielded CD8+ and CD4+ T cells; FACS enriched TEMRA cells. In this sample, this clonotype turned up once.

The chain links TRBV5-1 to TRBJ1-1; 7 bases match TRBD1. The sample comprised CD4+ T cells from PBMCs. The clonotype was recovered from a human donor in good health. CDR3 nucleotides: TGCGCCAGCAGCTTGGAACCCCACGGACAGGCGAACACTGAAGCTTTCTTT. Translated, it gives CASSLEPHGQANTEAFF.